This T cell receptor (beta chain) comes out of a study of OX40 agonist ivuxolimab in advanced cancers. Method: immunoSEQ multiplex PCR; TCRdb's copy keeps in-frame clones and lacks some. The repertoire holds under 100,000 clones, 84% seen once, with 0.5% to 0.65% in the top ten. V was cut by 0 bases and J by 4 bases, with 19 bases left in between. This CDR3 is 17 amino acids long. Germline CDR1 SGHTS, CDR2 YDEGEE. Sequencing used CD4+ or CD8+ T cells sorted from blood, obtained in a trial of the OX40 agonist ivuxolimab. V and J are TRBV5-8 and TRBJ1-1, with D tentatively TRBD1 (5 bases). The sequence came from an adult with an advanced solid tumor such as melanoma, head and neck, liver or kidney cancer. Here the CDR3 reads CASSLAWGGSLATEAFF. CDR3 sequence (DNA): TGTGCCAGCAGCTTGGCCTGGGGGGGGTCCCTTGCCACTGAAGCTTTCTTT.